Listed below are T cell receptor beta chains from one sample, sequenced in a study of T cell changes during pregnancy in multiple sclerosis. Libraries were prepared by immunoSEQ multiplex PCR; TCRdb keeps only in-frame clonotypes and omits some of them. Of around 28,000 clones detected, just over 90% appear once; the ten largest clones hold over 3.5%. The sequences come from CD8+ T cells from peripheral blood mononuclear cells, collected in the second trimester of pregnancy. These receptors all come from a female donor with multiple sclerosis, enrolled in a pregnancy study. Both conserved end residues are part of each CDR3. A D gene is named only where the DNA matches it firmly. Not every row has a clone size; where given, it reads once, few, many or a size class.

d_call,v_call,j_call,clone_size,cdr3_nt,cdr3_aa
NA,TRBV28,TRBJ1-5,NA,TGTGCCAGCAGTCCACTATGGGAGCCCCAGCATTTT,CASSPLWEPQHF
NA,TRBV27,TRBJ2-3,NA,TGTGCCAGCAGTTTAAGTCGGTCCTCAGATACGCAGTATTTT,CASSLSRSSDTQYF
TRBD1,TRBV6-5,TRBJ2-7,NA,TGTGCCAGCAGTTACTCCGGGACAGGTTCCTACGAGCAGTACTTC,CASSYSGTGSYEQYF
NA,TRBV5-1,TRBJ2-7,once,TGCGCCAGCAGCTTGTCCACAGGGTGGTTGTACGAGCAGTACTTC,CASSLSTGWLYEQYF
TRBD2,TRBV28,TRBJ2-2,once,TGTGCCAGCAGTTCTTCCCCAGCGGGAGGTCCCGGGGAGCTGTTTTTT,CASSSSPAGGPGELFF
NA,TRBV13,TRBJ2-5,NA,TGTGCCAGCAGTAATCAGGGGAGAGAGCAAGAGACCCAGTACTTC,CASSNQGREQETQYF
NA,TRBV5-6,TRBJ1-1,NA,TGTGCCAGCAGCTTTGCGCATCAGGACACTGAAGCTTTCTTT,CASSFAHQDTEAFF
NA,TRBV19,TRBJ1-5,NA,TGTGCCAGTAAACCTGACAGTCTGGGCAATCAGCCCCAGCATTTT,CASKPDSLGNQPQHF
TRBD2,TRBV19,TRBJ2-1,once,TGTGCCAGTAGGGCGGGGAGCGGGGAATCCTACAATGAGCAGTTCTTC,CASRAGSGESYNEQFF
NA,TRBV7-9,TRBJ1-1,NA,TGTGCCAGCAGCGTCCCAGGGGTCGGCACTGAAGCTTTCTTT,CASSVPGVGTEAFF
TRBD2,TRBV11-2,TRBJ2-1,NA,TGTGCCAGCAGCTTCCCAGTGGCGGGAGTGGGAAATGAGCAGTTCTTC,CASSFPVAGVGNEQFF
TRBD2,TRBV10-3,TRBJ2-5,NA,TGTGCCATCAGTGAGAACGGGGGGGAGACCCAGTACTTC,CAISENGGETQYF
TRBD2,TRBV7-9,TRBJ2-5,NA,TGTGCCAGCAGCTTAGTGGTAGCGGGCCTTGGTGAAACCCAGTACTTC,CASSLVVAGLGETQYF
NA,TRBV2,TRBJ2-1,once,TGTGCCAGCAGTCCCTATCCTGCGGGAAGGTCCTACAATGAGCAGTTCTTC,CASSPYPAGRSYNEQFF
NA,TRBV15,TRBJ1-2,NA,TGTGCCACCAGCAGAGTCGGGGATGTTGAGTATGGCTACACCTTC,CATSRVGDVEYGYTF
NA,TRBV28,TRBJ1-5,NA,TGTGCCAGCAGTTATGGGACAAGGAATCAGCCCCAGCATTTT,CASSYGTRNQPQHF
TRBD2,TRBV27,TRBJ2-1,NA,TGTGCCAGCGGCCTAGCGGGAGGATACAATGAGCAGTTCTTC,CASGLAGGYNEQFF
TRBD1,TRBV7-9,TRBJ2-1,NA,TGTGCCAGCAGCTCCAGTTGGGGACAGGGTGCAAATGAGCAGTTCTTC,CASSSSWGQGANEQFF
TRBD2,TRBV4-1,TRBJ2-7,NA,TGCGCCAGCAGCCAAGTGCCTAGCGGGAGGGCCTGGCAGTACTTC,CASSQVPSGRAWQYF
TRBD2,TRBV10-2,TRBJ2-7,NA,TGCGCCAGCAGTGCACTAGCGGGAGGATACTTCTCCTACGAGCAGTACTTC,CASSALAGGYFSYEQYF
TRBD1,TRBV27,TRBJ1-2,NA,TGTGCCAGCAGTTTAGCTACAGGGGGCGCTGGGGGCTACACCTTC,CASSLATGGAGGYTF
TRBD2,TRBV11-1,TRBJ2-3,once,TGTGCCAGCGGGGGACTAGCGGGCCAAGGCGGCCCAGATACGCAGTATTTT,CASGGLAGQGGPDTQYF
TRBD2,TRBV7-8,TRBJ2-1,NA,TGTGCCAGCAGCTTCCCACTAGCGGGAGTAAACAATGAGCAGTTCTTC,CASSFPLAGVNNEQFF
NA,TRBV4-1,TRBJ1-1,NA,TGCGCCAGCAGCCAAGAGGCGGGGGACACTGAAGCTTTCTTT,CASSQEAGDTEAFF
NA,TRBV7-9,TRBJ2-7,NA,TGTGCCAGCAGCTTAAGTCAGGGGATCTCCTACGAGCAGTACTTC,CASSLSQGISYEQYF
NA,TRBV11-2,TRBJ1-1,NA,TGTGCCAGCAGCTTGAACTTCCGAGGGTCATGGATGAACACTGAAGCTTTCTTT,CASSLNFRGSWMNTEAFF
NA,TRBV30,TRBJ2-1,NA,TGTGCCTGGAGTGGCCAGGGCGACAATGAGCAGTTCTTC,CAWSGQGDNEQFF
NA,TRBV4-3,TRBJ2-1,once,TGCGCCAGCAGCCCCCCAAAAAACGGGAGTATGTACAATGAGCAGTTCTTC,CASSPPKNGSMYNEQFF
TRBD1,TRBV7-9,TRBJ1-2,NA,TGTGCCAGCAGCTTAGCGAACAGGGGTGGCTATGGCTACACCTTC,CASSLANRGGYGYTF
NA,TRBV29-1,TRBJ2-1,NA,TGCAGCGCCTTAGGAGTCGATTACAATGAGCAGTTCTTC,CSALGVDYNEQFF
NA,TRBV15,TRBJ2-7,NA,TGTGCCACCAGCAGACCCACACGGGACAAGGAGTTATACGAGCAGTACTTC,CATSRPTRDKELYEQYF
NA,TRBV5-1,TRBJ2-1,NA,TGCGCCAGCAGCAAATTTGGCGGCAACTCCTACAATGAGCAGTTCTTC,CASSKFGGNSYNEQFF
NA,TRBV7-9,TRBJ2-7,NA,TGTGCCAGCAGCGACTCCCTGGGAGCGGGCCACGAGCAGTACTTC,CASSDSLGAGHEQYF
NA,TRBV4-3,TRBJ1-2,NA,TGCGCCAGCAGCCAAGGGGGGGAGACTAACTATGGCTACACCTTC,CASSQGGETNYGYTF
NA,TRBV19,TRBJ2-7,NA,TGTGCCAGTAGTATAGCCCCCCAGGGAAGAAACGAGCAGTACTTC,CASSIAPQGRNEQYF
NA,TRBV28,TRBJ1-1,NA,TGTGCCAGCAGTTTAACAGGCTTGAACACTGAAGCTTTCTTT,CASSLTGLNTEAFF
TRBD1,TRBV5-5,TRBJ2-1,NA,TGTGCCAGCAGCTTGGAAGGGACAGGATACAATGAGCAGTTCTTC,CASSLEGTGYNEQFF
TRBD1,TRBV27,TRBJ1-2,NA,TGTGCCAGCAGTTTCCACAGGACAGGGAACTATGGCTACACCTTC,CASSFHRTGNYGYTF
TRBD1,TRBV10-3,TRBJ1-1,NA,TGTGCCATCAGTGAAATCGGGACAGGGGGTTCGAACACTGAAGCTTTCTTT,CAISEIGTGGSNTEAFF
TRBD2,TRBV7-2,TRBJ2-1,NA,TGTGCCAGCAGCTCCTATAGCGGGAGCGGCAATGAGCAGTTCTTC,CASSSYSGSGNEQFF
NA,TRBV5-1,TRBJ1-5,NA,TGCGCCAGCAGCTTCGGGACACCAAATCAGCCCCAGCATTTT,CASSFGTPNQPQHF
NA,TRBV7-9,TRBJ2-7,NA,TGTGCCAGTGCGGATAGCGCCTACGAGCAGTACTTC,CASADSAYEQYF
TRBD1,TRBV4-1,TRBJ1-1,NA,TGCGCCAGCAGCTACAGGGGAGGCACTGAAGCTTTCTTT,CASSYRGGTEAFF
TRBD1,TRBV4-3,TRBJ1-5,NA,TGCGCCAGCAGCCAAGATGGGGACAGGACTAATCAGCCCCAGCATTTT,CASSQDGDRTNQPQHF
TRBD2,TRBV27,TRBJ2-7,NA,TGTGCCAGCAGTTCCGGACTAGCGGGAGTACCCTACGAGCAGTACTTC,CASSSGLAGVPYEQYF
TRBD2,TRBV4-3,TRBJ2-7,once,TGCGCCAGCAGCCAGATAAGCGGGACCCCCTCCTACGAGCAGTACTTC,CASSQISGTPSYEQYF
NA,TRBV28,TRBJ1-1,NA,TGTGCCAGCGGTTTACCGAGGAATTACACTGAAGCTTTCTTT,CASGLPRNYTEAFF
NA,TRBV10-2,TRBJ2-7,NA,TGCGCCAGCAGTTTTAACCAGGGGATGATAAACGAGCAGTACTTC,CASSFNQGMINEQYF
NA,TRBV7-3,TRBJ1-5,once,TGTGCCAGCAGCTTAGACCGACGAAGAGGGGGACATCAGCCCCAGCATTTT,CASSLDRRRGGHQPQHF
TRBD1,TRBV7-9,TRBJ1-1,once,TGTGCCAGCAGCCTTATACAGGGGCCGGTCACTGAAGCTTTCTTT,CASSLIQGPVTEAFF
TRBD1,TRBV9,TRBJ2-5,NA,TGTGCCAGCAGCCCACATCGACAGGGCGAGACCCAGTACTTC,CASSPHRQGETQYF
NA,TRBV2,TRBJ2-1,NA,TGTGCCAGCAGTGACGGCTCCTACAATGAGCAGTTCTTC,CASSDGSYNEQFF
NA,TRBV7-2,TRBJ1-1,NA,TGTGCCAGCAGCTTAGCGCGGGAAGCTGAAGCTTTCTTT,CASSLAREAEAFF
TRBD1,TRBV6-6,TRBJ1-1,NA,TGTGCCAGCAGTAACACAGGGGGCACTGAAGCTTTCTTT,CASSNTGGTEAFF
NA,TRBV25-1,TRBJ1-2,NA,TGTGCCAGCAGAGAAACAGGGAGGGACTATGGCTACACCTTC,CASRETGRDYGYTF
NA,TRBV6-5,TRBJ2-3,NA,TGTGCCAGCAGTTACGAGGGGGAAAATCCAGATACGCAGTATTTT,CASSYEGENPDTQYF
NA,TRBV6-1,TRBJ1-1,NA,TGTGCCAGCAGTGAAGCCCGCCGGGGGGTGAACACTGAAGCTTTCTTT,CASSEARRGVNTEAFF
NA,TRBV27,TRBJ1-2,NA,TGTGCCAGCAGTTCACCGAAGGCGGGAAACTATGGCTACACCTTC,CASSSPKAGNYGYTF
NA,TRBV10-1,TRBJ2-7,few,TGCGCCAGCAGTGATGGTCACGGGTACGAGCAGTACTTC,CASSDGHGYEQYF
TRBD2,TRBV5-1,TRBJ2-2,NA,TGCGCCAGCAGCTTGGAGGCGGGAGGGCCGTCCGGGGAGCTGTTTTTT,CASSLEAGGPSGELFF